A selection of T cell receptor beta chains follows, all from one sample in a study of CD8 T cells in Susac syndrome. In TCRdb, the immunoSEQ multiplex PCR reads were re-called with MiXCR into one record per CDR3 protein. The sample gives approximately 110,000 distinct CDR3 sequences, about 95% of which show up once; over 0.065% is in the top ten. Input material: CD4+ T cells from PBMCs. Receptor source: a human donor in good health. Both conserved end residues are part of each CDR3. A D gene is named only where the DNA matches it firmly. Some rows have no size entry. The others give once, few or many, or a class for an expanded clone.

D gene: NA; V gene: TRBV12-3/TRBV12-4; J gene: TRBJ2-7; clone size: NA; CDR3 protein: CASSLHRYEQYF; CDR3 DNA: TGTGCCAGCAGTTTGCACCGTTACGAGCAGTACTTC
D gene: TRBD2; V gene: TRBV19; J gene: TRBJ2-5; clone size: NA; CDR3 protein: CASSVRLAASQETQYF; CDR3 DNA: TGTGCCAGTAGTGTCAGACTAGCGGCCTCCCAAGAGACCCAGTACTTC
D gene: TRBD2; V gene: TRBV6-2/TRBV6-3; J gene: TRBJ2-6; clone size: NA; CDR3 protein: CASKSALAGASGANVLTF; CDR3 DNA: TGTGCCAGCAAATCAGCACTAGCGGGAGCCTCTGGGGCCAACGTCCTGACTTTC
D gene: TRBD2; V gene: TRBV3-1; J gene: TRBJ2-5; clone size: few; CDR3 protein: CASSPPGLAGETQYF; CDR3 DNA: TGTGCCAGCAGCCCCCCGGGACTAGCGGGAGAGACCCAGTACTTC
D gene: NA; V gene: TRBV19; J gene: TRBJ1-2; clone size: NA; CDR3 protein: CASRERARGPTF; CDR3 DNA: TGTGCCAGCAGGGAGAGGGCCAGGGGCCCTACCTTC
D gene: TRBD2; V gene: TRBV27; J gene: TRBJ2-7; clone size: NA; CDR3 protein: CASSSSGTGYEQYF; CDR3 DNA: TGTGCCAGCAGTTCTAGCGGGACTGGGTACGAGCAGTACTTC
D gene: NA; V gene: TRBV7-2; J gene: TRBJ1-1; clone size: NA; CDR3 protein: CASSLELQGNTEAFF; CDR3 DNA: TGTGCCAGCAGCTTAGAGCTGCAAGGGAACACTGAAGCTTTCTTT
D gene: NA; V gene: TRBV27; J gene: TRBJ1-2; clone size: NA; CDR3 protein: CASTKLGGGANYGYTF; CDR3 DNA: TGTGCCAGCACCAAACTGGGCGGGGGAGCTAACTATGGCTACACCTTC
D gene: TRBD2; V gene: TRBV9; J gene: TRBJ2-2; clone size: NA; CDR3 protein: CASSAGRGNTGELFF; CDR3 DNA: TGTGCCAGCAGCGCCGGGAGGGGGAACACCGGGGAGCTGTTTTTT
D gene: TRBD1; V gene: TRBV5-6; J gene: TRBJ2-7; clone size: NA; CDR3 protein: CASSSKGQTISYEQYF; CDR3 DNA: TGTGCCAGCAGCTCGAAGGGACAGACGATCTCCTACGAGCAGTACTTC
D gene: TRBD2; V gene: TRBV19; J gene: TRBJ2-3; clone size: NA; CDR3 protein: CASSIAGGADTQYF; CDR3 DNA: TGTGCCAGTAGTATCGCGGGAGGTGCAGATACGCAGTATTTT
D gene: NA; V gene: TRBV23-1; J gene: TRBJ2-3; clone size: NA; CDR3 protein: CASSQLYGDPSTDTQYF; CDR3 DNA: TGCGCCAGCAGTCAATTATACGGAGACCCTAGCACAGATACGCAGTATTTT
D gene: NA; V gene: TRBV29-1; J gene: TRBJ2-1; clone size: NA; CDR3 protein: CSVEGGREIYNEQFF; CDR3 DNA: TGCAGCGTTGAAGGGGGGCGGGAGATCTACAATGAGCAGTTCTTC
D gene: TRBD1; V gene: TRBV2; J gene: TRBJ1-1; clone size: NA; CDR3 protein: CASSGDRTAFF; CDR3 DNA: TGTGCCAGCAGCGGGGACAGGACAGCTTTCTTT
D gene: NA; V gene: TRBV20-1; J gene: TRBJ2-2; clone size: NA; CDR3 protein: CSARLTGELFF; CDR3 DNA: TGCAGTGCAAGGTTGACCGGGGAGCTGTTTTTT
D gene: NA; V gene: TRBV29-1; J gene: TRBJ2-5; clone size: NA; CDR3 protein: CSVGGSAETQYF; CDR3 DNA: TGCAGCGTCGGGGGTTCGGCGGAGACCCAGTACTTC
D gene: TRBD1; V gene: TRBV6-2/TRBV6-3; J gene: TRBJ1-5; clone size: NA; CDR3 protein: CASSISATGNQPQHF; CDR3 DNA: TGTGCCAGCAGTATCTCCGCGACAGGGAATCAGCCCCAGCATTTT
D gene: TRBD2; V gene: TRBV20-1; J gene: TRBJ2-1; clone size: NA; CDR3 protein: CSGQRGGYNEQFF; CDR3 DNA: TGCAGTGGACAGCGGGGCGGCTACAATGAGCAGTTCTTC
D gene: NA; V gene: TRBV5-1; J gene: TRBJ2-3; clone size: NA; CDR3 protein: CASSFGGDSTDTQYF; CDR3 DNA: TGCGCCAGCAGCTTTGGAGGGGATAGCACAGATACGCAGTATTTT
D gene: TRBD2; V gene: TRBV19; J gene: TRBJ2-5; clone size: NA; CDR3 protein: CASSRKRDETQYF; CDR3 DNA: TGTGCCAGTAGTAGAAAGCGGGACGAAACCCAGTACTTC
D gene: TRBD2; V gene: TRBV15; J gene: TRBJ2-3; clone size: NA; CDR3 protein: CATRLAGEGDTQYF; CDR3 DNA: TGTGCCACCCGACTAGCGGGAGAGGGAGATACGCAGTATTTT
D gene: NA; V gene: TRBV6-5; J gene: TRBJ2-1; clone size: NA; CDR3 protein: CASSQGTLPSEQFF; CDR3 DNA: TGTGCCAGCAGCCAGGGGACGTTACCCAGTGAGCAGTTCTTC
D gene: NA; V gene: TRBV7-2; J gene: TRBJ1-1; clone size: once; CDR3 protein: CASSLRGVGLTYEAFF; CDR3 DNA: TGTGCCAGCAGCTTACGGGGGGTAGGCCTTACCTATGAAGCTTTCTTT
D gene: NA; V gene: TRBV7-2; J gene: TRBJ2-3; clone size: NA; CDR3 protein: CASSFSTDTQYF; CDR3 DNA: TGTGCCAGCAGCTTTAGCACAGATACGCAGTATTTT
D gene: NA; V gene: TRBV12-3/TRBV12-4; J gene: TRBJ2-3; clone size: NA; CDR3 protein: CASSFKGASTDTQYF; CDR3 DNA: TGTGCCAGCAGTTTTAAGGGAGCTAGCACAGATACGCAGTATTTT
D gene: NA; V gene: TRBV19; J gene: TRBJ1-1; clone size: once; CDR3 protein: CASSTRPYPGQKNTEAFF; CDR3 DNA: TGTGCCAGTAGTACCCGACCCTACCCGGGACAAAAGAACACTGAAGCTTTCTTT
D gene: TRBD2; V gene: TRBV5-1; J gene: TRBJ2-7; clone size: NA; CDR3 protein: CASSPRTSGPYEQYF; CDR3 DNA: TGCGCCAGCAGCCCCAGGACTAGCGGGCCCTACGAGCAGTACTTC
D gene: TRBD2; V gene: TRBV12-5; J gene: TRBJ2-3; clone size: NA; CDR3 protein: CASGMGLAGTDTQYF; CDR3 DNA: TGTGCTAGTGGCATGGGACTAGCGGGCACAGATACGCAGTATTTT
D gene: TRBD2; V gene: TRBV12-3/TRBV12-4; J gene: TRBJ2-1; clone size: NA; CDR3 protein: CASRNLAGGYNEQFF; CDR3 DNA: TGTGCCAGCCGCAACCTAGCGGGAGGTTACAATGAGCAGTTCTTC
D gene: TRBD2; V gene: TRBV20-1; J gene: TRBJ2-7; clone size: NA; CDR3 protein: CSATHTSGVSYEQYF; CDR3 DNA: TGCAGTGCTACCCATACTAGCGGGGTCTCCTACGAGCAGTACTTC
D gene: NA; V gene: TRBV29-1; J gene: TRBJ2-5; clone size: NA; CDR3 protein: CSVVRGLGETQYF; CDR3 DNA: TGCAGCGTTGTACGGGGATTAGGAGAGACCCAGTACTTC
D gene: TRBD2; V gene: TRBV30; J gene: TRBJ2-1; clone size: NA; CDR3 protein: CAWSGLAGGGEQFF; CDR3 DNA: TGTGCCTGGAGTGGGCTAGCGGGAGGCGGTGAGCAGTTCTTC
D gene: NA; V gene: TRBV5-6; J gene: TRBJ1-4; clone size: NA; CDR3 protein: CASTGGYGNEKLFF; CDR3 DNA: TGTGCCAGCACTGGGGGCTACGGGAATGAAAAACTGTTTTTT
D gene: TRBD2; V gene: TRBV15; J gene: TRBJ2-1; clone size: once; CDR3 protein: CATSRDLGTSGSNEQFF; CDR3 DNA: TGTGCCACCAGCAGAGATTTGGGAACTAGCGGGAGTAATGAGCAGTTCTTC
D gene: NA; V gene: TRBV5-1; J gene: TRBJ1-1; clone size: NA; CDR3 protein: CASSLGFDTEAFF; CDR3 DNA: TGCGCCAGCAGCTTGGGGTTCGACACTGAAGCTTTCTTT
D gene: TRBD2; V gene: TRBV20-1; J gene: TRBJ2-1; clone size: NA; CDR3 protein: CSARPSSGRAYNEQFF; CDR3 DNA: TGCAGTGCTAGACCGTCTAGCGGGAGAGCCTACAATGAGCAGTTCTTC
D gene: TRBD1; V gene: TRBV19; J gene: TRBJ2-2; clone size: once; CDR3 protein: CASSDRGSRELFF; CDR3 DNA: TGTGCCAGTAGTGACAGGGGTTCAAGGGAGCTGTTTTTT
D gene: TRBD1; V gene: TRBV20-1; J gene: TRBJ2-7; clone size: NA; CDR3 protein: CSADRAYEQYF; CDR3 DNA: TGCAGTGCTGACAGGGCCTACGAGCAGTACTTC